This T cell receptor (beta chain) was obtained from a study of radiotherapy plus CTLA-4 blockade in lung cancer. Study results and limitations: The best predictor of response was reported to be early blood T cell clone dynamics, with interferon-beta. Clones of tumor-derived TCRs expanded in blood after radiotherapy plus ipilimumab.

Points on this clone: No antigen is known for it.

The assay was immunoSEQ multiplex PCR, and TCRdb's table has in-frame clones only and misses some. This table has 89,000 or so clones, about 81% appearing once. V lost 7 bases to trimming and J lost 4 bases; unmatched junction nucleotides: 5. The length of the CDR3 is 13 residues. V usage is TRBV23-1 and J usage is TRBJ1-2; 8 nucleotides match TRBD1. TRBV23-1 is filed as an ORF, its function uncertain. This sequence was found in a human donor with non-small cell lung cancer who had a partial response to radiotherapy plus ipilimumab. The sample was peripheral blood, taken from a patient treated with radiotherapy plus ipilimumab. The CDR3 here is CASTRDRSYGYTF. In nucleotides, the CDR3 is TGCGCCAGCACCCGGGACAGGAGCTATGGCTACACCTTC.